These 8 T cell receptor beta chains were sequenced from one sample in a study of response to subunit inactivated influenza vaccine. Each CDR3 protein is one row after TCRdb ran MiXCR on the RT-PCR reads. The sample contains more than 600,000 distinct CDR3 sequences, 18% of which appear only once. The sample in question was PBMCs from blood, obtained 4 to 6 days after vaccination. Receptors originate from a man in his fifties or sixties who received an inactivated influenza vaccine.

This clonotype appeared a few times. The chain couples TRBV7-2 to TRBJ2-5; D ambiguous. This CDR3 region has 12 residues. Looked up from germline, CDR1 is SGHTA and CDR2 is FQGNSA. The ends were cut back, 5 bases at V and 4 bases at J, with 8 bases in the middle. CDR3 residues: CASSITGETQYF. DNA of the CDR3: TGTGCCAGCAGCATCACGGGAGAGACCCAGTACTTC. Using reference TRBV7-2 and TRBJ2-5 for the parts outside the CDR3, the full variable domain is GAGVSQSPSNKVTEKGKDVELRCDPISGHTALYWYRQSLGQGLEFLIYFQGNSAPDKSGLPSDRFSAERTGGSVSTLTIQRTQQEDSAVYLCASSITGETQYFGPGTRLLVL.

Only a few counts were recorded for this clonotype. The chain is built from TRBV6-2 or TRBV6-3 and TRBJ2-1; 8 bases line up with TRBD2. CDR1 is MNHEY, CDR2 SVGEGT, per germline. CDR3 length: 15 amino acids. Losses at the gene ends were 7 bases for V and 3 bases for J; bases not matched to a gene: 8. The CDR3 DNA reads TGTGCCAGCATTTTACGGGAGGGGGGCTACAATGAGCAGTTCTTC. As protein: CASILREGGYNEQFF.

This clonotype was seen more than once but under ten times. This chain links TRBV15 with TRBJ2-1, with D possibly being TRBD2 (6 bases). The germline V gene has CDR1 LNHNV and CDR2 YYDKDF (reference sequence). V lost 6 bases and J lost 0, with 12 bases in between. The CDR3 contains 15 residues. In DNA, the CDR3 is TGTGCCACCAGAGGAGGGATTTACTCCTACAATGAGCAGTTCTTC. Translating it yields CATRGGIYSYNEQFF.

This clonotype was detected many times. The CDR3 bases are TGTGCCACCAGGAAGGACAGTAGCACAGATACGCAGTATTTT. Residues: CATRKDSSTDTQYF. The chain carries TRBV24-1 and TRBJ2-3, with D possibly matching TRBD1 (6 bases). The germline V gene has CDR1 KGHDR and CDR2 SFDVKD. This CDR3 is 14 amino acids long. V was cut by 7 bases and J by 0 bases, with 10 bases left in between.

The J gene is TRBJ1-2, the V gene TRBV3-1; weak D call: TRBD1 (5 bases). The ends were cut back, 1 base at V and 8 bases at J, with 29 bases in the middle. Germline values: CDR1 LGHDT, CDR2 YNNKEL (reference sequence). This CDR3 has 19 residues. This CDR3 reads CASSQGGPSAQGAAWGYTF. The CDR3 nucleotides read TGTGCCAGCAGCCAAGGCGGCCCGTCGGCGCAAGGGGCCGCCTGGGGCTACACCTTC.

This clonotype appeared a single time. The chain links TRBV2 to TRBJ2-5; 8 bases line up with TRBD2. The CDR3 runs to 13 residues. The ends lost 7 bases at V and 3 bases at J; junction bases unmatched: 4. The V gene's germline CDR1 is SNHLY and CDR2 FYNNEI. CDR3 coding DNA: TGTGCCAGCACAGTAGCGGGGAAAGAGACCCAGTACTTC. It encodes CASTVAGKETQYF.

The chain joins TRBV7-2 to TRBJ2-3; possibly TRBD2 for D (6 bases). Trimming took 1 base from V and 6 from J, leaving 14 bases between them. The germline V gene has CDR1 SGHTA and CDR2 FQGNSA. The CDR3 spans 15 residues. The CDR3 DNA reads as TGTGCCAGCAGCTTAGGGGCCACCGGGGGTGATACGCAGTATTTT. It encodes CASSLGATGGDTQYF.

The gene calls are TRBV5-1 and TRBJ2-3, with 9 bases aligning to TRBD1. J lost 3 bases, V lost 0 bases, and 8 bases had no gene match. Germline CDR1 and CDR2: SGHRS and YFSETQ. This CDR3 has 17 residues. CDR3 amino acids: CASSLVLQGARTDTQYF. The CDR3 nucleotides are TGCGCCAGCAGCTTGGTCCTACAGGGGGCTCGGACAGATACGCAGTATTTT.